This TCR beta chain was identified during a study of CD8 T cells in ankylosing spondylitis. TCRdb recomputed calls from the 5' RACE reads with MiXCR, one row per CDR3 protein. Among roughly 220,000 distinct CDR3 sequences listed, about 16% were seen once. Findings of the study overall: Within ankylosing spondylitis blood, a TCR beta motif made up of roughly eight highly homologous variants appeared to be characteristic.

This clonotype was recorded a few times. Its target is unknown. This CDR3 contains 16 residues. The germline V gene encodes CDR1 MGHRA and CDR2 YSYEKL. Trimming stripped 4 bases from V and 2 bases from J, with 17 bases between. The J gene is TRBJ1-2, the V gene TRBV4-1, with a weak D call TRBD1 (5 bases). Sequencing was performed on blood, either unsorted or a sorted T cell fraction (not recorded which). The sequence derives from a male donor with ankylosing spondylitis. The CDR3 region is CASSLTQGGINYGYTF. CDR3 sequence (DNA): TGCGCCAGCAGCCTGACCCAGGGCGGTATCAACTATGGCTACACCTTC.